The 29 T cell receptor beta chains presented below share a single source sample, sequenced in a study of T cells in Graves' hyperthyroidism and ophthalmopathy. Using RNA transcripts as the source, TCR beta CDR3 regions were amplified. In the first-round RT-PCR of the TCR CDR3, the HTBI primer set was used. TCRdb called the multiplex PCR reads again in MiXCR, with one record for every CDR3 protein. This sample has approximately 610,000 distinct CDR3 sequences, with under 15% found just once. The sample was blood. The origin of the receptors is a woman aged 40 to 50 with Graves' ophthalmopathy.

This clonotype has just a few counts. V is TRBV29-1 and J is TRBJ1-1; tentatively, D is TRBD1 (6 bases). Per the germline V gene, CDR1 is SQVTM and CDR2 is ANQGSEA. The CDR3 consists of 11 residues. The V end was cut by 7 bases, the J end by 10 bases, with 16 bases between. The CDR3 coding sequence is TGCAGCGCTGTTCGGGGGGCGGTAGCTTTCTTT. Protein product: CSAVRGAVAFF.

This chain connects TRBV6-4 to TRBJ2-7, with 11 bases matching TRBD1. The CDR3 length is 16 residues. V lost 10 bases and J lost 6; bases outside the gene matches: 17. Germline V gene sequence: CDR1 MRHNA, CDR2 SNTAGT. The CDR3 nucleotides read TGTGCCACCCTCGACCCCCGGACAGGGGGCCGAAGCGAGCAGTACTTC. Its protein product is CATLDPRTGGRSEQYF.

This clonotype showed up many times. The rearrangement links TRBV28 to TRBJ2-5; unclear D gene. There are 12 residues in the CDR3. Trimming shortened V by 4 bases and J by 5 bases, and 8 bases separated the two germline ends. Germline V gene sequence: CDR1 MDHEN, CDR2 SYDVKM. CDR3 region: CASSSLMETQYF. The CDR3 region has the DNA TGTGCCAGCAGTTCTCTAATGGAGACCCAGTACTTC.

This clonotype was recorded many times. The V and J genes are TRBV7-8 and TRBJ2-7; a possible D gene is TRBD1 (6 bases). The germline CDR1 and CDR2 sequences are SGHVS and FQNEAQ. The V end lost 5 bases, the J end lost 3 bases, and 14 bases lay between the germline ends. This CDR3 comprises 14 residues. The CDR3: CASSEGQLFYEQYF. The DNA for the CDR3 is TGTGCCAGCAGCGAGGGACAACTCTTCTACGAGCAGTACTTC. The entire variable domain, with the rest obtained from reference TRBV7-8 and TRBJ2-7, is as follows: GAGVSQSPRYKVAKRGQDVALRCDPISGHVSLFWYQQALGQGPEFLTYFQNEAQLDKSGLPSDRFFAERPEGSVSTLKIQRTQQEDSAVYLCASSEGQLFYEQYFGPGTRLTVT.

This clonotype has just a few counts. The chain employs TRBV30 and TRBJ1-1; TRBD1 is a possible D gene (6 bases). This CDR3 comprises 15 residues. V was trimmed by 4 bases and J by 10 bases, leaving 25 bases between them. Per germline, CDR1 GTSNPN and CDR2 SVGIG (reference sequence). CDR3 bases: TGTGCCTGGACCCCGGACAGCGTTTCCCTTGGCGGAGCTTTCTTT. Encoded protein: CAWTPDSVSLGGAFF.

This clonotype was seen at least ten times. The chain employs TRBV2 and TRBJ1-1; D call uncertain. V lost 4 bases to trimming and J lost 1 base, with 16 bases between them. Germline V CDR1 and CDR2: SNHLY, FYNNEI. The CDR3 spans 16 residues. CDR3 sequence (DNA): TGTGCCAGCAGTGGACGCCTAGTGGGTTGGAACACTGAAGCTTTCTTT. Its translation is CASSGRLVGWNTEAFF.

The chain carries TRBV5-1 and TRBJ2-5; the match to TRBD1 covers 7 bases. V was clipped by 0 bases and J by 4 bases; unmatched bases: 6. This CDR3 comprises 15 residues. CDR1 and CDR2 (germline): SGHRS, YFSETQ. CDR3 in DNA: TGCGCCAGCAGCTTGGAGGGGGCTAGAGGAGAGACCCAGTACTTC. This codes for CASSLEGARGETQYF.

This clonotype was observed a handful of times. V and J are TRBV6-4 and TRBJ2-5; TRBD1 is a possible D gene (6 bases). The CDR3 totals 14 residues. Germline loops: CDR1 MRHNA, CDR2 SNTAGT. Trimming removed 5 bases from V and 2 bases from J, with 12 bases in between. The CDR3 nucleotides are TGTGCCAGCAGTTCCACGGGACAACAAGAGACCCAGTACTTC. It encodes CASSSTGQQETQYF.

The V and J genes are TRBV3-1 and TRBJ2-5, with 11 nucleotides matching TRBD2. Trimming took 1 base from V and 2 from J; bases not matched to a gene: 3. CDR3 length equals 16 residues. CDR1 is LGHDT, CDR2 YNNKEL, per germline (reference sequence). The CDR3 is CASSQVAGGTQETQYF. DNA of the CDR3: TGTGCCAGCAGCCAAGTAGCGGGAGGGACACAAGAGACCCAGTACTTC.

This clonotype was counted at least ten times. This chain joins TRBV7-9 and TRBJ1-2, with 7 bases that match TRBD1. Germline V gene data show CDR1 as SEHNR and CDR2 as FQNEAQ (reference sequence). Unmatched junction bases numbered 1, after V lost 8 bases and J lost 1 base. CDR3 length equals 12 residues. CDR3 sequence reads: CASGQVNYGYTF. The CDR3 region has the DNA TGTGCCAGCGGACAGGTTAACTATGGCTACACCTTC. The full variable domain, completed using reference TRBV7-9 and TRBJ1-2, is DTGVSQNPRHKITKRGQNVTFRCDPISEHNRLYWYRQTLGQGPEFLTYFQNEAQLEKSRLLSDRFSAERPKGSFSTLEIQRTEQGDSAMYLCASGQVNYGYTFGSGTRLTVV.

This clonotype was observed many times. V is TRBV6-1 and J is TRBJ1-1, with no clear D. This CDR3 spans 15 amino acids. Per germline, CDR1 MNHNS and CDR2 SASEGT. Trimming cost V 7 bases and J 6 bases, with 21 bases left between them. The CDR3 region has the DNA TGTGCCAGCAATGGGGTTGCAGGTGTCGGCGCTGAAGCTTTCTTT. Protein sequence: CASNGVAGVGAEAFF.

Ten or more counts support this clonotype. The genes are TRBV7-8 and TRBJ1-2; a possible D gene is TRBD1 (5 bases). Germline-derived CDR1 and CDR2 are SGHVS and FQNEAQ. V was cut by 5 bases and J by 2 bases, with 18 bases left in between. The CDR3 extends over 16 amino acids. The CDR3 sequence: CASSITLGTDNYGYTF. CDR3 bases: TGTGCCAGCAGCATCACGTTAGGGACGGACAACTATGGCTACACCTTC. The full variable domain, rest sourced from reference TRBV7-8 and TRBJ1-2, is GAGVSQSPRYKVAKRGQDVALRCDPISGHVSLFWYQQALGQGPEFLTYFQNEAQLDKSGLPSDRFFAERPEGSVSTLKIQRTQQEDSAVYLCASSITLGTDNYGYTFGSGTRLTVV.

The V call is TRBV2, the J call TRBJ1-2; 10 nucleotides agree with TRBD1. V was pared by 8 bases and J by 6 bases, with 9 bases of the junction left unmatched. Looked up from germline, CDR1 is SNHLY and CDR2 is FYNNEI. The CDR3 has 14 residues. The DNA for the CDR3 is TGTGCCAGCCCTAAGACCGGGACAGGGGATGGCTACACCTTC. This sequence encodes CASPKTGTGDGYTF.

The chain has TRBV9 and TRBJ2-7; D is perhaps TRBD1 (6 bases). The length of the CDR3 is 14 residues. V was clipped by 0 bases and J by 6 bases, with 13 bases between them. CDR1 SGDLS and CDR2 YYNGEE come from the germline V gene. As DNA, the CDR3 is TGTGCCAGCAGCGTAGAAGGGAGCAGGGGCGAGCAGTACTTC. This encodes CASSVEGSRGEQYF. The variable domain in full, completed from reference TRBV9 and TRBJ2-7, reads DSGVTQTPKHLITATGQRVTLRCSPRSGDLSVYWYQQSLDQGLQFLIQYYNGEERAKGNILERFSAQQFPDLHSELNLSSLELGDSALYFCASSVEGSRGEQYFGPGTRLTVT.

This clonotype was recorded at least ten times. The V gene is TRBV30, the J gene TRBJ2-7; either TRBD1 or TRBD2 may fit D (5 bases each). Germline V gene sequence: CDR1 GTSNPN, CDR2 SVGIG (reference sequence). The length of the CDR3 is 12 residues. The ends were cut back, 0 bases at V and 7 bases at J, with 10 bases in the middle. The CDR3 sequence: CAWSVFGGEQYF. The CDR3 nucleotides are TGTGCCTGGAGTGTATTTGGGGGAGAGCAGTACTTC.

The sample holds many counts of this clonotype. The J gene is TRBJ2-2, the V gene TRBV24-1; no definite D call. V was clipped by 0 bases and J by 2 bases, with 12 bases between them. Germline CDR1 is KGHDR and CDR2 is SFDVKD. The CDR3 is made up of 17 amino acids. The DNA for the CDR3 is TGTGCCACCAGTGATTTGAAGAGTCCAAGAAACACCGGGGAGCTGTTTTTT. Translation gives CATSDLKSPRNTGELFF.

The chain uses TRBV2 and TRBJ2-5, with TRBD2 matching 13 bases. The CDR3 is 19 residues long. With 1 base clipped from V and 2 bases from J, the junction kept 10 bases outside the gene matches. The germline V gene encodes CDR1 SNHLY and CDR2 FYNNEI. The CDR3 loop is CASSEELGLAGVRQETQYF. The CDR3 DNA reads TGTGCCAGCAGTGAAGAACTCGGACTAGCGGGAGTGCGGCAAGAGACCCAGTACTTC.

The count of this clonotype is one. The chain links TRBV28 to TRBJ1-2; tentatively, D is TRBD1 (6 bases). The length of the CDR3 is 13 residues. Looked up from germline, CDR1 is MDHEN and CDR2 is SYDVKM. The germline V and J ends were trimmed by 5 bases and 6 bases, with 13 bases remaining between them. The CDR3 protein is CASSQQGYDGYTF. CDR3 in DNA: TGTGCCAGCAGTCAACAGGGCTATGATGGCTACACCTTC.

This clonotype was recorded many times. Here the CDR3 reads CASSLGLGVETQYF. The CDR3 region has the DNA TGTGCCAGCAGTCTTGGACTAGGGGTGGAGACCCAGTACTTC. The chain carries TRBV6-2 or TRBV6-3 and TRBJ2-5, with 7 bases lining up with TRBD2. The germline CDR1 and CDR2 sequences are MNHEY and SVGEGT. The CDR3 consists of 14 residues. Trimming took 5 bases from V and 5 from J; bases not matched to a gene: 8.

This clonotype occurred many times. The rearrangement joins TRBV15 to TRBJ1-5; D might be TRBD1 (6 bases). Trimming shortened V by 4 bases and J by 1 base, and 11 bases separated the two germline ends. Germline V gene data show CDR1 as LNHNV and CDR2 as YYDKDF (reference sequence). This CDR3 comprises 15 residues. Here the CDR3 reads CATSMVRGSNQPQHF. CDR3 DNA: TGTGCCACCAGCATGGTCAGGGGAAGCAATCAGCCCCAGCATTTT. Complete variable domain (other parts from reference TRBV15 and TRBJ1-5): DAMVIQNPRYQVTQFGKPVTLSCSQTLNHNVMYWYQQKSSQAPKLLFHYYDKDFNNEADTPDNFQSRRPNTSFCFLDIRSPGLGDTAMYLCATSMVRGSNQPQHFGDGTRLSIL.

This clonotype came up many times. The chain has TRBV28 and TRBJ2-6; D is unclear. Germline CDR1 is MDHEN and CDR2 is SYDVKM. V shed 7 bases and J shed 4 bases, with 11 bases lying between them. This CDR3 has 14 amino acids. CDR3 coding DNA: TGTGCCAGCACTACCCCTGGAGGGGCCAACGTCCTGACTTTC. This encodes CASTTPGGANVLTF.

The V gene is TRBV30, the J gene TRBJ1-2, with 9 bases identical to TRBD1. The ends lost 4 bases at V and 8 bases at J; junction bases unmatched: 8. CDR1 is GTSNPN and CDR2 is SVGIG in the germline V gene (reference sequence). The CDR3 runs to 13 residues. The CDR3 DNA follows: TGTGCCTGGAACACCGGACAGGGGCGAGGCTACACCTTC. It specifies CAWNTGQGRGYTF.

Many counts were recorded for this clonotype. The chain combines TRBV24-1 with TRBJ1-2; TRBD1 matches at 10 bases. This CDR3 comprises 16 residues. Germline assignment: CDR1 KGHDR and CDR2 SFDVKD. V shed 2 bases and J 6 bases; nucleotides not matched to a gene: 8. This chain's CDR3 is CATSDYGTGERNGYTF. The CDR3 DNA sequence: TGTGCCACCAGTGATTATGGGACAGGGGAGCGAAATGGCTACACCTTC.

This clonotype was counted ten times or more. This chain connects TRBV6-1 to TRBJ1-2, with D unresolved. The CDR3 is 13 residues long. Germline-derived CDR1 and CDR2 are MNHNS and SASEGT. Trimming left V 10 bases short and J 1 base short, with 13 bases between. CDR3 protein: CATRPAFNYGYTF. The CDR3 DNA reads TGTGCCACCCGGCCAGCCTTTAACTATGGCTACACCTTC.

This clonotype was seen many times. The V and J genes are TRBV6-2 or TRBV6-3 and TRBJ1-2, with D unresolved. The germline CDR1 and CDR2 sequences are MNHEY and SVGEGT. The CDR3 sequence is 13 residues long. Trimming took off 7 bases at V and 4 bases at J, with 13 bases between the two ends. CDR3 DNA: TGTGCCAGCATTGGCAGCTCTCGCTATGGCTACACCTTC. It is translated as CASIGSSRYGYTF.

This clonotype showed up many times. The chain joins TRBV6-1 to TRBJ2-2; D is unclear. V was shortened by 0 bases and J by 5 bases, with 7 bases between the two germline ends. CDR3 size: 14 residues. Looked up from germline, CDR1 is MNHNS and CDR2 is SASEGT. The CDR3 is CASSEAQLTGELFF. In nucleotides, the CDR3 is TGTGCCAGCAGTGAAGCACAACTAACCGGGGAGCTGTTTTTT.

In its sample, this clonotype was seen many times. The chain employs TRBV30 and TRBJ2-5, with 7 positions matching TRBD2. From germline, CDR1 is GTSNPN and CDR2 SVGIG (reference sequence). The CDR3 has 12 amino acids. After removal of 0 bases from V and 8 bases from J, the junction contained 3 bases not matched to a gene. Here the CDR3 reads CAWSVGGRTQYF. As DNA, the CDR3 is TGTGCCTGGAGTGTCGGCGGGAGAACCCAGTACTTC.

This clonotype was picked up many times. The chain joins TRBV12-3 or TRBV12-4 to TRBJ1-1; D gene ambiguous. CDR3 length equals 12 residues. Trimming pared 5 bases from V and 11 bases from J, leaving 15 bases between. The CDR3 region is CASSPVSLDAFF. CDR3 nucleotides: TGTGCCAGCAGTCCGGTATCCCTCGATGCTTTCTTT.

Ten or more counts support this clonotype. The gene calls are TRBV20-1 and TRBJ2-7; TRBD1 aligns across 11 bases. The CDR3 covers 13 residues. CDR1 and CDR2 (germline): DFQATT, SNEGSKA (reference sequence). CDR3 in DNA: TGCAGCCCCCGGGACAGGGGGAACTACGAGCAGTACTTC. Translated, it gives CSPRDRGNYEQYF.